The 3 T cell receptor beta chains reported below all come from one sample, sequenced in a study of long-term antiretroviral therapy in people with HIV. Survey-level immunoSEQ v3.0 assays were run. The data were produced by immunoSEQ multiplex PCR, yet TCRdb's version contains in-frame clones alone and is incomplete. Altogether about 33,000 clones are present, about three quarters being singletons, with the ten largest covering 7.1%. The starting material was unsorted PBMCs, obtained 2 years after starting antiretroviral therapy. The receptors were gathered from a woman aged 45-59 years with HIV.

The genes are TRBV27 and TRBJ1-3, with 9 bases identical to TRBD1. The CDR3 spans 15 residues. The germline gives CDR1 MNHEY, CDR2 SMNVEV (reference sequence). The junction had 2 bases not matched to a gene; V was cut back by 3 bases and J by 2 bases. The CDR3 here is CASSFTGGAGNTIYF. The CDR3 coding sequence is TGTGCCAGCAGTTTCACAGGGGGCGCTGGAAACACCATATATTTT.

The chain is built from TRBV27 and TRBJ1-4, with 8 bases matching TRBD1. V shed 2 bases, J shed 8 bases, and the junction held 4 bases outside the gene matches. This CDR3 contains 14 residues. Germline V CDR1 and CDR2: MNHEY, SMNVEV (reference sequence). CDR3 sequence: CASSLNRGWEKLFF. CDR3 sequence (DNA): TGTGCCAGCAGTTTAAACAGGGGGTGGGAAAAACTGTTTTTT.

The CDR3 sequence: CARDFEQYV. In DNA, the CDR3 is TGTGCCAGGGATTTCGAGCAGTACGTC. V and J are TRBV7-7 and TRBJ2-7, with D uncertain. CDR3 length equals 9 residues. V dropped 9 bases and J dropped 6 bases, with 6 bases sitting between them. The V gene's germline CDR1 is SSHAT and CDR2 FNYEAQ (reference sequence).